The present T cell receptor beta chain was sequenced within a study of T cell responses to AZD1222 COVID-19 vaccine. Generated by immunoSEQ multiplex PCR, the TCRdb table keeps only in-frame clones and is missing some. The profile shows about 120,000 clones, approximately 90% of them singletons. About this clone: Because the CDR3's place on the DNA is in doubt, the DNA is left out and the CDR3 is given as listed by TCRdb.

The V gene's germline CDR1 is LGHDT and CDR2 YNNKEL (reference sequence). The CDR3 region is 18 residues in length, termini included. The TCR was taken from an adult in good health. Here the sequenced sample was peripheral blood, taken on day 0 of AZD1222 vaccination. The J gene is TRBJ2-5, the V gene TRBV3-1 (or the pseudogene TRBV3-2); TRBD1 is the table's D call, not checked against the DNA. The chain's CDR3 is CASSHERSGRHILETQYF.